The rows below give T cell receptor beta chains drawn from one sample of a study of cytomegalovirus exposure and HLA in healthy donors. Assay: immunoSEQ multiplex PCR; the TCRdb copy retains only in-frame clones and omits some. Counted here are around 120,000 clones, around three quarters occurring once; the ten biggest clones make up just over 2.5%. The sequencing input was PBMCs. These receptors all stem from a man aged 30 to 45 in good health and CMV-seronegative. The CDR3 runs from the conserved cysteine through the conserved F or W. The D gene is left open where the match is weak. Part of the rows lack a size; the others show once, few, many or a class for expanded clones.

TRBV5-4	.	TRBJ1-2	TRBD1	CASSLGQGLGVGYTF	TGTGCCAGCAGCTTGGGACAGGGGCTAGGGGTTGGCTACACCTTC
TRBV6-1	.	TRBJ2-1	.	CASTTDSASYNEQFF	TGTGCCAGCACTACGGACTCCGCCTCCTACAATGAGCAGTTCTTC
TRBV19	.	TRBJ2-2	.	CASSLLDNTGELFF	TGTGCCAGTAGCCTCCTAGATAACACCGGGGAGCTGTTTTTT
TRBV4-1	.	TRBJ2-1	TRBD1	CASSLTGGVYNEQFF	TGCGCCAGCAGCCTCACAGGGGGTGTCTACAATGAGCAGTTCTTC
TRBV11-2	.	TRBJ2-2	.	CASSSFDSGELFF	TGTGCCAGCAGCTCCTTCGATAGCGGGGAGCTGTTTTTT
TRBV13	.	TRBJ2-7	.	CASSHPRLGSPPYEQYF	TGTGCCAGCAGCCACCCCCGGCTCGGGAGCCCTCCCTACGAGCAGTACTTC
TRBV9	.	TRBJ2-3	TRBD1	CASSFRQGVTLDTQYF	TGTGCCAGCAGCTTCCGACAGGGGGTGACGTTAGATACGCAGTATTTT
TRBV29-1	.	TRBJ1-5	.	CSVDGGAFGPQHF	TGCAGCGTTGATGGCGGGGCCTTTGGGCCCCAGCATTTT
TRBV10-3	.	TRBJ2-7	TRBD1	CAISGDRVAYEQYF	TGTGCCATCAGTGGAGACAGGGTTGCCTACGAGCAGTACTTC
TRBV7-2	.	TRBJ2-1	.	CASSPQASAYNEQFF	TGTGCCAGCAGCCCCCAGGCTAGCGCTTACAATGAGCAGTTCTTC
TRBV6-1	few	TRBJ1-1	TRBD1	CASSDLTGQVNTEAFF	TGTGCCAGCAGTGATCTTACGGGACAGGTGAACACTGAAGCTTTCTTT
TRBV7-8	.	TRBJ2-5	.	CASSLEGVNRLETQYF	TGTGCCAGCAGCTTAGAAGGAGTTAATAGGCTAGAGACCCAGTACTTC
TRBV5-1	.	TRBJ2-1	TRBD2	CASSQTSGRAGEQFF	TGCGCCAGCAGCCAGACTAGCGGGAGGGCCGGTGAGCAGTTCTTC
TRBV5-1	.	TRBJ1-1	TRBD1	CASSSGQGNTEAFF	TGCGCCAGCAGCAGCGGACAGGGGAACACTGAAGCTTTCTTT
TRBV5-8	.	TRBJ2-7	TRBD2	CASSLGLAERLEQYF	TGTGCCAGCAGCTTGGGTCTAGCGGAACGACTTGAGCAGTACTTC
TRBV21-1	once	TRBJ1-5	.	CASSRPGQVPRPNQPQHF	TGTGCCAGCAGCCGACCGGGACAGGTTCCCCGCCCGAATCAGCCCCAGCATTTT
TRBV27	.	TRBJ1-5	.	CASSLTGGSSNQPQHF	TGTGCCAGCAGTTTAACCGGTGGGAGTAGCAATCAGCCCCAGCATTTT
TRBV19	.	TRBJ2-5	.	CATQGQQETQYF	TGTGCCACCCAGGGGCAGCAAGAGACCCAGTACTTC
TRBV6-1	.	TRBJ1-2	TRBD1	CASGRTGIIYGYTF	TGTGCCAGCGGACGGACAGGAATAATCTATGGCTACACCTTC
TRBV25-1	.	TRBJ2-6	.	CASSVSGANVLTF	TGTGCCAGCAGTGTCAGTGGGGCCAACGTCCTGACTTTC
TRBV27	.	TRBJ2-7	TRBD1	CASSLIGGQGSEQYF	TGTGCCAGCAGTCTAATCGGGGGACAGGGGAGCGAGCAGTACTTC
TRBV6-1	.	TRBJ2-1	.	CASSETPGTPYDEQFF	TGTGCCAGCAGTGAAACCCCCGGGACTCCCTATGATGAGCAGTTCTTC
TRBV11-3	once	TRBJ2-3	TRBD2	CASSDGTSGFGSTDTQYF	TGTGCCAGCAGCGACGGGACTAGCGGTTTCGGGAGCACAGATACGCAGTATTTT
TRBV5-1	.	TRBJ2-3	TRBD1	CASSLETGAIFTQYF	TGCGCCAGCAGCTTGGAGACAGGGGCCATATTTACGCAGTATTTT
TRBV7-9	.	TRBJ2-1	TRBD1	CASVTGGTYNEQFF	TGTGCCAGCGTGACAGGGGGGACCTACAATGAGCAGTTCTTC
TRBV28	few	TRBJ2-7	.	CASSSTIFRTTPYEQYF	TGTGCCAGCAGCTCCACTATTTTTAGGACAACGCCCTACGAGCAGTACTTC
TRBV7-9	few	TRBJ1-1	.	CASSLGPGLNTEAFF	TGTGCCAGCAGCTTAGGTCCCGGTTTGAACACTGAAGCTTTCTTT
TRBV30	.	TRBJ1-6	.	CAWHSQGGSPLHF	TGTGCCTGGCATTCTCAAGGGGGTTCACCCCTCCACTTT
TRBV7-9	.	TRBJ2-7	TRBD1	CASSLAQGVYVGQYF	TGTGCCAGCAGCTTAGCTCAGGGGGTCTACGTTGGGCAGTACTTC
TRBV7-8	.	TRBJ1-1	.	CASSYSSRSEAFF	TGTGCCAGCAGTTACTCGAGCAGGTCTGAAGCTTTCTTT
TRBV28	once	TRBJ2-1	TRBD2	CASSTTSGSNEQFF	TGTGCCAGCAGTACGACTAGCGGGAGCAATGAGCAGTTCTTC
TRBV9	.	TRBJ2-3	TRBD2	CASSVVSSGSTDTQYF	TGTGCCAGCAGCGTAGTTTCTAGCGGGAGCACAGATACGCAGTATTTT
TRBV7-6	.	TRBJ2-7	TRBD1	CASSLTAGTGSGEQYF	TGTGCCAGCAGCTTGACTGCCGGGACAGGGTCTGGCGAGCAGTACTTC
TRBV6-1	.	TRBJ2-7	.	CASSVWGSGSEQYF	TGTGCCAGCAGTGTATGGGGTAGCGGTAGCGAGCAGTACTTC
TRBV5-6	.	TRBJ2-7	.	CASSLARGAQYF	TGTGCCAGCAGCTTGGCTCGAGGTGCGCAGTACTTC
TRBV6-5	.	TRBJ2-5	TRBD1	CASTGTVEETQYF	TGTGCGAGCACCGGGACAGTGGAAGAGACCCAGTACTTC
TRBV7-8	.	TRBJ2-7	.	CASSFTSYEQYF	TGTGCCAGCAGCTTTACTAGCTACGAGCAGTACTTC
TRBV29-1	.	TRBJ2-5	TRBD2	CSGLAGGLETQYF	TGCAGCGGTTTAGCGGGAGGATTGGAGACCCAGTACTTC
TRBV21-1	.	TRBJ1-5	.	CASSKVRGFNSNQPQHF	TGTGCCAGCAGCAAGGTCAGGGGCTTTAATAGCAATCAGCCCCAGCATTTT
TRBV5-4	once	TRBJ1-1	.	CASSHGDCEAFF	TGTGCCAGCAGCCACGGGGACTGTGAAGCTTTCTTT
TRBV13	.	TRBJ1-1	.	CASKAIGFEGAFF	TGTGCCAGCAAAGCGATTGGGTTTGAGGGAGCTTTCTTT
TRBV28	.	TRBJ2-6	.	CASNRVSGANVLTF	TGTGCCAGCAACAGAGTCTCTGGGGCCAACGTCCTGACTTTC
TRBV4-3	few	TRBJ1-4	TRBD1	CASSQTLGTAEKLFF	TGCGCCAGCAGCCAGACCTTGGGGACAGCTGAAAAACTGTTTTTT
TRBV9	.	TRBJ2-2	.	CASSASRGSTGELFF	TGTGCCAGCAGCGCTTCCAGGGGAAGCACCGGGGAGCTGTTTTTT
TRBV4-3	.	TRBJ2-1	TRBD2	CASSQGTSGTVNEQFF	TGCGCCAGCAGCCAAGGAACTAGCGGAACAGTGAATGAGCAGTTCTTC
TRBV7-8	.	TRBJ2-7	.	CASSPQNYEQYF	TGTGCCAGCAGCCCGCAGAACTACGAGCAGTACTTC
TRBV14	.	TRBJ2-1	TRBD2	CASSFLGGSTNEQFF	TGTGCCAGCAGCTTTTTGGGCGGGAGTACGAATGAGCAGTTCTTC